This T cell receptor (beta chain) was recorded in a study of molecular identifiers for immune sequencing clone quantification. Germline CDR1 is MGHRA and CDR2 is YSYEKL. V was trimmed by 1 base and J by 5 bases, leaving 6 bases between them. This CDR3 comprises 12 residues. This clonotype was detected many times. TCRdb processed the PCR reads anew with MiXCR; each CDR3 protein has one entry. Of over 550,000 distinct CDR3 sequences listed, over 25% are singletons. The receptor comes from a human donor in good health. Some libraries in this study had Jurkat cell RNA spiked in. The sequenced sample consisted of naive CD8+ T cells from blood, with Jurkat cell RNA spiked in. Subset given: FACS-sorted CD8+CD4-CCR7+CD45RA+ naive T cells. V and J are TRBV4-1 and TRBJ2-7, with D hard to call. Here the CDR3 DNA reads TGCGCCAGCAGCCAAGTAGGCCACGAGCAGTACTTC. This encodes CASSQVGHEQYF.